The clone carrying this T cell receptor (beta chain) was observed a single time. What it recognizes is unknown. TCRdb reanalysed the reads using MiXCR and keeps one entry per CDR3 protein. Counted here are approximately 470,000 distinct CDR3 sequences, approximately 42% occurring once; the ten biggest clones make up roughly two fifths. The CDR3 totals 14 residues. Trimming left V 0 bases short and J 3 bases short, with 7 bases between. Germline assignment: CDR1 SGHKS and CDR2 YYEKEE (reference sequence). This record comes from a study of T cell repertoires in cytomegalovirus infection. Background on the study: Recently identified HLA-C-restricted CMV epitopes were used, and well-studied HLA-B-restricted CMV epitopes were used as well. Indications came from public TCR beta signatures; they pointed to CMV infection and to a matching HLA type. Study conclusions and caveats: In two of eight donors, the top clonotype was HLA-C-restricted CMV-specific.

The V gene is TRBV5-5, the J gene TRBJ1-5; no clear D. This receptor was taken from a human donor in good health (CMV status not recorded). Some clones in this sample may be carry-over from other donors' samples. The sequenced sample was cultured PBMCs, obtained from culture after CMV antigen stimulation. This CDR3 is CASSLEGANQPQHF. The CDR3 nucleotides read TGTGCCAGCAGCTTGGAAGGTGCCAATCAGCCCCAGCATTTT.